Each of the 11 T cell receptor beta chains below was sequenced from the same sample in a study of shared clonotypes between healthy human individuals. The assay was immunoSEQ multiplex PCR, and TCRdb's table has in-frame clones only and misses some. The sample carries more than 2 million clones, roughly 95% recorded once. Sequenced: naive CD4+ T cells sorted from blood. As to subset: CD45RA+ positively selected. All receptors derive from a man aged 18 to 35 in good health.

This clone was seen a handful of times. The chain links TRBV11-2 to TRBJ2-1; D gene ambiguous. The CDR3 is 11 residues long. Germline V gives CDR1 SGHAT, CDR2 FQNNGV. V lost 4 bases and J 7 bases, leaving 5 bases between the germline ends. The CDR3 sequence is CASSSRNEQFF. CDR3 DNA sequence: TGTGCCAGCAGCTCTCGTAATGAGCAGTTCTTC.

The CDR3: CASSPVTLGTDTQYF. DNA of the CDR3: TGTGCCAGCAGTCCGGTGACCCTGGGCACAGATACGCAGTATTTT. The chain recombines TRBV6-5 with TRBJ2-3; D is unclear. V lost 5 bases to trimming and J lost 1 base, with 13 bases between them. Germline CDR1 and CDR2: MNHEY and SVGAGI. This CDR3 has 15 amino acids.

The genes are TRBV21-1 and TRBJ2-2; the table names TRBD2, a call not compared with the DNA. TRBV21-1 represents a pseudogene. The CDR3 consists of 18 residues. The CDR3 DNA reads as TGTGCCAGCAGCAGACCCGGGACTAGCGGCATGAACACCGGGGAGCTGTTTTTT. Protein: CASSRPGTSGMNTGELFF.

The CDR3 DNA is TGTGCCAGCAGCTCGCGGACAGGGTTAAATCAGCCCCAGCATTTT. Its translation: CASSSRTGLNQPQHF. The gene calls are TRBV7-2 and TRBJ1-5, with TRBD1 identical over 8 bases. V was pared by 4 bases and J by 4 bases, with 6 bases of the junction left unmatched. This CDR3 region has 15 residues. Germline V gene data show CDR1 as SGHTA and CDR2 as FQGNSA.

This clone showed up just once. The CDR3 loop is CASSLGGLTGELFF. DNA for the CDR3: TGTGCCAGCAGCTTAGGTGGACTCACCGGGGAGCTGTTTTTT. The chain joins TRBV7-9 to TRBJ2-2; D might be TRBD2 (5 bases). The germline CDR1 and CDR2 sequences are SEHNR and FQNEAQ (reference sequence). This CDR3 region has 14 residues. The V end was cut by 1 base, the J end by 4 bases, with 7 bases between.

The gene calls are TRBV10-3 and TRBJ1-1, with 7 bases aligning to TRBD1. Germline CDR1 reads ENHRY; CDR2 reads SYGVKD. This CDR3 is built from 14 residues. The trim removed 4 bases at V and 1 base at J, leaving 3 bases unmatched. The DNA of the CDR3 is TGTGCCATCAGTGGGGGACAGCCGAACACTGAAGCTTTCTTT. Translated: CAISGGQPNTEAFF.

The gene calls are TRBV5-1 and TRBJ2-3; TRBD1 matches 7 bases. Germline assignment: CDR1 SGHRS and CDR2 YFSETQ. Trimming cost V 4 bases and J 0 bases; bases outside gene matches: 5. This CDR3 has 15 amino acids. CDR3 loop: CASSGKTGSTDTQYF. The DNA for the CDR3 is TGCGCCAGCAGCGGGAAGACAGGGAGCACAGATACGCAGTATTTT. The full variable domain, its missing parts supplied by reference TRBV5-1 and TRBJ2-3, is KAGVTQTPRYLIKTRGQQVTLSCSPISGHRSVSWYQQTPGQGLQFLFEYFSETQRNKGNFPGRFSGRQFSNSRSEMNVSTLELGDSALYLCASSGKTGSTDTQYFGPGTRLTVL.

A note on this clone: Other nucleotide sequences in the sample specify the same CDR3. This chain connects TRBV6-5 to TRBJ2-3, with 8 bases fitting TRBD1. The CDR3 extends over 14 amino acids. Looked up from germline, CDR1 is MNHEY and CDR2 is SVGAGI. V dropped 6 bases and J dropped 0; count of bases not matched to a gene: 2. CDR3 coding DNA: TGTGCCAGCAGCAGGGGGCCTAGCACAGATACGCAGTATTTT. It encodes CASSRGPSTDTQYF.

The chain joins TRBV4-3 to TRBJ2-3; D tentatively reads TRBD1 or TRBD2 (6 bases each). Germline V CDR1 and CDR2: LGHNA, YSLEER. This CDR3 contains 15 residues. V was shortened by 1 base and J by 6 bases, with 14 bases between the two germline ends. The chain's CDR3 is CASSQAGAHSDTQYF. CDR3 nucleotide sequence: TGCGCCAGCAGCCAAGCGGGGGCGCATTCCGATACGCAGTATTTT.

This chain links TRBV5-6 with TRBJ1-2; maybe TRBD1 (5 bases). Germline V CDR1 and CDR2: SGHDT, YYEEEE. Trimming pared 3 bases from V and 7 bases from J, leaving 16 bases between. There are 14 residues in the CDR3. The CDR3 region is CASSSVDSGFGYTF. CDR3 DNA: TGTGCCAGCAGCTCAGTCGATTCAGGGTTTGGCTACACCTTC.

The V call is TRBV6-1, the J call TRBJ1-2, with D hard to call. V was pared by 3 bases and J by 4 bases, with 9 bases between. CDR1 and CDR2 from the germline V gene are MNHNS and SASEGT. The CDR3 runs to 13 residues. The CDR3 sequence is CASSDHPGYGYTF. CDR3 DNA: TGTGCCAGCAGTGATCATCCAGGCTATGGCTACACCTTC.